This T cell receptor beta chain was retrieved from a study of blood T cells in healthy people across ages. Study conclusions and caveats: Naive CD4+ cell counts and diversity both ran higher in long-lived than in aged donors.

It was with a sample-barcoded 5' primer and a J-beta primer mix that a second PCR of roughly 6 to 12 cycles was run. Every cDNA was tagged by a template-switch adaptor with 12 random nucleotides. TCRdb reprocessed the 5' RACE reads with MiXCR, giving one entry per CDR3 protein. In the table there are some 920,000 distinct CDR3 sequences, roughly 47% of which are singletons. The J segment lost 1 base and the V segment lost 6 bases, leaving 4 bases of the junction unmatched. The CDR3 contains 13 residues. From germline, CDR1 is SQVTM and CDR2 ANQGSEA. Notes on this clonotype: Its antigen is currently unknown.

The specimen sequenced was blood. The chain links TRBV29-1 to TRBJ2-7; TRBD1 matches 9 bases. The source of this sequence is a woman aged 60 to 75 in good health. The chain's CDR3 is CSVGGQGSYEQYF. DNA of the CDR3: TGCAGCGTGGGGGGACAGGGTTCCTACGAGCAGTACTTC.